Listed below are T cell receptor beta chains from one sample, sequenced in a study of response to subunit inactivated influenza vaccine. MiXCR, applied by TCRdb to the RT-PCR reads, yields one record per CDR3 protein. The sample includes around 790,000 distinct CDR3 sequences, around 20% seen only once; the top ten take roughly 10%. This specimen was PBMCs from blood, taken roughly 5 days after vaccination. These TCRs come from a man over 45 who received an inactivated influenza vaccine. Both conserved end residues are part of each CDR3. A D gene is named only where the DNA matches it firmly. Size values are once, few and many counts, or a class for expanded clones, and some rows have none.

DNA	CDR3	size	D	V	J
TGTGCCAGCAGTTACTCGAGAGGGGGGGCCGGGGAGCTGTTTTTT	CASSYSRGGAGELFF	NA	NA	TRBV6-2/TRBV6-3	TRBJ2-2
TGCGCCAGCAGCCAAGGGGGGGGGACCTACAATGAGCAGTTCTTC	CASSQGGGTYNEQFF	NA	TRBD2	TRBV4-3	TRBJ2-1
TGTGCCAGCAGGGAACAAAGCACAGATACGCAGTATTTT	CASREQSTDTQYF	NA	NA	TRBV28	TRBJ2-3
TGTGCCAGCAGCTTGACGGACTGGCTATACAATGAGCAGTTCTTC	CASSLTDWLYNEQFF	few	NA	TRBV7-2	TRBJ2-1
TGTGCCAGCAGCTTAACTAGCGGGAAGCAAGAGACCCAGTACTTC	CASSLTSGKQETQYF	NA	TRBD2	TRBV7-2	TRBJ2-5
TGCAGCGTAACCAAGACGGGAGTGGAGACCCAGTACTTC	CSVTKTGVETQYF	NA	NA	TRBV29-1	TRBJ2-5
TGCGCCAGCAGCAGAGGATCTGGGCCGCTCGATGAGCAGTTCTTC	CASSRGSGPLDEQFF	NA	NA	TRBV5-1	TRBJ2-1
TGTGCCAGCAGACGGACATACACCACAGATACGCAGTATTTT	CASRRTYTTDTQYF	NA	NA	TRBV6-1	TRBJ2-3
TGTGCCTGGAGAGGAATCCCGGGACAGGGGAACGAGCAGTACTTC	CAWRGIPGQGNEQYF	NA	TRBD1	TRBV30	TRBJ2-7
TGTGCCAGCAGCTGGACAGGAGGGGAGGTTAAAGGTGGCTACACCTTC	CASSWTGGEVKGGYTF	NA	TRBD1	TRBV7-8	TRBJ1-2
TGTGCCAGCTCACCAGGGGGACAGGCCTACAATGAGCAGTTCTTC	CASSPGGQAYNEQFF	few	TRBD1	TRBV18	TRBJ2-1
TGTGCCAGCAGAGGACGGAGCAATCAGCCCCAGCATTTT	CASRGRSNQPQHF	NA	NA	TRBV6-1	TRBJ1-5
TGTGCCAGCAGCGAAGGGGCCACCCCCGCGCAGTATTTT	CASSEGATPAQYF	NA	NA	TRBV9	TRBJ2-3
TGCAGTGCTAGAGAGACCTGGGACACTGAAGCTTTCTTT	CSARETWDTEAFF	NA	NA	TRBV20-1	TRBJ1-1
TGCAGTGCTGCCCCAGCGGGAGTAATCTACAATGAGCAGTTCTTC	CSAAPAGVIYNEQFF	NA	TRBD2	TRBV20-1	TRBJ2-1
TGCGCCAGCAGCTTGGAGGGGGCCGGTGACGAGCAGTACTTC	CASSLEGAGDEQYF	many	TRBD1	TRBV5-1	TRBJ2-7
TGCAGTGCTCCGGACCGACTAAAAGGCAATGAGCAGTTCTTC	CSAPDRLKGNEQFF	few	NA	TRBV20-1	TRBJ2-1
TGTGCCAGCAGCCCGAAGGGGACATCGCATGGCTACACCTTC	CASSPKGTSHGYTF	few	NA	TRBV7-9	TRBJ1-2
TGCGCCAGCAGCCAAGGGACCGTGGATTCACCCCTCCACTTT	CASSQGTVDSPLHF	NA	NA	TRBV4-3	TRBJ1-6
TGTGCCAGCAGCGTAGCGGGTTCCGGGGCCAACGTCCTGACTTTC	CASSVAGSGANVLTF	few	NA	TRBV9	TRBJ2-6
TGTGCCAGCAGTTCACCGGGACTCTCTAGCACAGATACGCAGTATTTT	CASSSPGLSSTDTQYF	few	NA	TRBV6-5	TRBJ2-3
TGTGCCAGCAGGGGTAGAAGGTTGGGCACAGATACGCAGTATTTT	CASRGRRLGTDTQYF	NA	NA	TRBV27	TRBJ2-3